This T cell receptor (beta chain) was captured by sequencing in a study of blood T cell repertoires in COVID-19. Study at large: Some COVID-19 samples were acute and others convalescent; all came from the United States, Italy and Spain.

Germline CDR1 reads LNHNV; CDR2 reads YYDKDF (reference sequence). The length of the CDR3 is 17 residues. V shed 4 bases, J shed 0 bases, and the junction held 7 bases outside the gene matches. Methods used by the authors: Amplifying reference gene primers gave estimates of nucleated cell counts. Produced via immunoSEQ multiplex PCR; TCRdb's table is partial and in-frame only. V and J calls plus clone size are reproduced from that table; the DNA served to infer D and trimming. Of more than 70,000 clones detected, 80% to 85% appear once; the ten largest clones hold 35% to 40%. The sequenced material came from peripheral blood. This sequence originates from a woman aged 65 to 85 with acute or convalescent COVID-19. The chain joins TRBV15 to TRBJ2-1; 9 bases align to TRBD2. CDR3 sequence: CATSTSGSGSSYNEQFF. Here the CDR3 DNA reads TGTGCCACCAGCACCAGTGGTAGCGGGAGCTCCTACAATGAGCAGTTCTTC.